The present T cell receptor (beta chain) was sequenced within a study of shared clonotypes between healthy human individuals. This clone was seen only a few times. At the deep level, the assay was run. Method: immunoSEQ multiplex PCR; TCRdb's copy keeps in-frame clones and lacks some. The sample includes 530,000 or so clones, over 75% of them seen just once. Looked up from germline, CDR1 is GTSNPN and CDR2 is SVGIG (reference sequence). Trimming removed 2 bases from V and 4 bases from J, with 11 bases in between. This CDR3 has 14 residues. Sequencing was done on a sample of PBMCs. This TCR came from a woman aged 40 to 50 in good health. Some clones in this sample may be carry-over from other donors' samples. The chain links TRBV30 to TRBJ2-2; D might be TRBD1 (6 bases). The CDR3 spells CAWSPQGFTGELFF. DNA for the CDR3: TGTGCCTGGAGTCCACAGGGATTCACCGGGGAGCTGTTTTTT. The whole variable domain, remainder taken from reference TRBV30 and TRBJ2-2, is SQTIHQWPATLVQPVGSPLSLECTVEGTSNPNLYWYRQAAGRGLQLLFYSVGIGQISSEVPQNLSASRPQDRQFILSSKKLLLSDSGFYLCAWSPQGFTGELFFGEGSRLTVL.